What follows are 23 T cell receptor beta chains derived from one specimen sequenced in a study of T-cell reconstitution after alpha-beta-depleted transplantation in children. It was with unique molecular identifiers that the TCRbeta library was prepared. TCRdb re-analysed the PCR reads in MiXCR, keeping a single row per CDR3 protein. The table has a few hundred thousand distinct CDR3 sequences, under 15% seen once. This material consisted of PBMCs, mostly from graft donor cells, taken 360 days after TCRalphabeta/CD19-depleted stem cell transplant. These receptors were collected from a male patient younger than 18 who had a stem cell transplant for acute myeloid leukemia, so the T cells may come from the graft donor.

This clonotype was detected many times. This sequence joins TRBV5-1 and TRBJ2-1; 11 nucleotides agree with TRBD2. The CDR3 contains 16 residues. Unmatched junction bases numbered 6, after V lost 4 bases and J lost 3 bases. Germline CDR1 and CDR2: SGHRS and YFSETQ. CDR3 bases: TGCGCCAGCAGCGGAGGGCTAGCGGGAGGCTACAATGAGCAGTTCTTC. Its translation is CASSGGLAGGYNEQFF.

This clonotype was seen at least ten times. This chain uses TRBV28 with TRBJ2-7; D is undetermined. The germline CDR1 and CDR2 sequences are MDHEN and SYDVKM. CDR3 size: 11 residues. The germline V and J ends were trimmed by 6 bases and 2 bases, with 5 bases remaining between them. CDR3 DNA: TGTGCCAGCAGCTTTGCCTACGAGCAGTACTTC. This codes for CASSFAYEQYF.

This clonotype was recorded a few times. This chain uses TRBV6-2 or TRBV6-3 with TRBJ1-2; the D is unclear. V lost 0 bases to trimming and J lost 2 bases, with 10 bases between them. In germline, CDR1 is MNHEY, CDR2 SVGEGT. The CDR3 sequence is 15 residues long. In nucleotides, the CDR3 is TGTGCCAGCAGTTACTCGTCGGGAGCAAACTATGGCTACACCTTC. Residues: CASSYSSGANYGYTF.

This clonotype occurred a few times. V usage is TRBV28 and J usage is TRBJ2-7; 8 nucleotides line up with TRBD1. V lost 3 bases and J lost 2; bases outside the gene matches: 15. The CDR3 is 18 residues long. Germline-derived CDR1 and CDR2 are MDHEN and SYDVKM. The CDR3 spells CASSLGQGAILGTYEQYF. The DNA for the CDR3 is TGTGCCAGCAGTTTGGGGCAGGGGGCCATTCTCGGAACCTACGAGCAGTACTTC. Supplemented by reference TRBV28 and TRBJ2-7, the full variable domain reads DVKVTQSSRYLVKRTGEKVFLECVQDMDHENMFWYRQDPGLGLRLIYFSYDVKMKEKGDIPEGYSVSREKKERFSLILESASTNQTSMYLCASSLGQGAILGTYEQYFGPGTRLTVT.

The V and J genes are TRBV29-1 and TRBJ2-1; TRBD2 aligns across 11 bases. V gave up 5 bases and J gave up 8 bases; unmatched junction bases: 11. The germline gives CDR1 SQVTM, CDR2 ANQGSEA. CDR3 length: 15 amino acids. CDR3 amino acids: CSVRRGLAASDEQFF. CDR3 in DNA: TGCAGCGTTCGACGGGGACTAGCGGCGTCGGATGAGCAGTTCTTC.

This clonotype was recorded at least ten times. V is TRBV28 and J is TRBJ2-7; D gene unclear. V was shortened by 0 bases and J by 4 bases, with 4 bases between the two germline ends. The CDR3 totals 12 residues. Germline V gene lookup returns CDR1 MDHEN and CDR2 SYDVKM. The CDR3 nucleotides are TGTGCCAGCAGTTTATGGGGATACGAGCAGTACTTC. Amino acids: CASSLWGYEQYF. The full variable domain, with the rest looked up from reference TRBV28 and TRBJ2-7, is DVKVTQSSRYLVKRTGEKVFLECVQDMDHENMFWYRQDPGLGLRLIYFSYDVKMKEKGDIPEGYSVSREKKERFSLILESASTNQTSMYLCASSLWGYEQYFGPGTRLTVT.

This clonotype was observed a few times. V usage is TRBV6-1 and J usage is TRBJ2-1; 9 positions agree with TRBD2. Trimming took 6 bases from V and 2 from J; bases not matched to a gene: 14. Germline CDR1 reads MNHNS; CDR2 reads SASEGT. The CDR3 is made up of 18 amino acids. CDR3 coding DNA: TGTGCCAGCAGCTCAAGGGGAGCGGGAGGCTTTCCCTACAATGAGCAGTTCTTC. Amino acid sequence: CASSSRGAGGFPYNEQFF.

This clonotype was observed a handful of times. CDR3 bases: TGTGCCAGCACCGGGACTAGCGGGACCTTTGGTTACGAGCAGTACTTC. Translating it yields CASTGTSGTFGYEQYF. This chain links TRBV6-2 or TRBV6-3 with TRBJ2-7; 13 bases map to TRBD2. Germline V lookup: CDR1 MNHEY, CDR2 SVGEGT. Unmatched junction bases numbered 10, after V lost 7 bases and J lost 4 bases. This CDR3 spans 16 amino acids.

This chain uses TRBV18 with TRBJ1-1, with D unresolved. The CDR3 is 18 amino acids. The ends were cut back, 0 bases at V and 0 bases at J, with 17 bases in the middle. CDR1 KGHSH and CDR2 LQKENI come from the germline V gene. CDR3 residues: CASSPPGWADEMNTEAFF. As DNA, the CDR3 is TGTGCCAGCTCACCACCAGGGTGGGCAGATGAGATGAACACTGAAGCTTTCTTT.

The rearrangement links TRBV28 to TRBJ2-7; TRBD1 aligns across 8 bases. The CDR3 covers 13 residues. The germline gives CDR1 MDHEN, CDR2 SYDVKM. The J segment lost 5 bases and the V segment lost 9 bases, leaving 9 bases of the junction unmatched. The CDR3, as DNA: TGTGCCAGTGCGGACAGGGAGAAGGACGAGCAGTACTTC. It yields the protein CASADREKDEQYF.

Turning to this clonotype: One end of the junction is discordant with germline, which a read error may explain. The chain carries TRBV4-2 and TRBJ2-5; 8 bases match TRBD2. The germline V gene encodes CDR1 LGHNA and CDR2 YNFKEQ. This CDR3 is built from 14 residues. CDR3 sequence: CAISHRAGVETQYF. The CDR3 DNA is TGTGCCATCAGCCACAGAGCGGGAGTGGAGACCCAGTACTTC.

This clonotype showed up just a few times. The chain recombines TRBV3-1 with TRBJ2-7; no firm D call. Looked up from germline, CDR1 is LGHDT and CDR2 is YNNKEL (reference sequence). This CDR3 region has 12 residues. V lost 6 bases and J 3 bases, leaving 9 bases between the germline ends. CDR3 bases: TGTGCCAGCAGGGATCGTTTCTACGAGCAGTACTTC. Translation gives CASRDRFYEQYF.

This chain connects TRBV5-1 to TRBJ2-3; possibly TRBD1 for D (6 bases). In germline, CDR1 is SGHRS, CDR2 YFSETQ. The germline V and J ends were trimmed by 7 bases and 3 bases, with 15 bases remaining between them. The CDR3 loop spans 14 amino acids. The CDR3 reads CASGQQGLTDTQYF. CDR3 sequence (DNA): TGCGCCAGCGGGCAACAGGGCTTAACAGATACGCAGTATTTT.

This clonotype was seen only a few times. The V and J genes are TRBV4-3 and TRBJ2-5, with 10 bases matching TRBD1. J gave up 3 bases and V 4 bases, and 5 bases lay outside the gene matches. The CDR3 has 15 residues. The V gene's germline CDR1 is LGHNA and CDR2 YSLEER. The CDR3 coding sequence is TGCGCCAGCAGCCCCACCGGGACAGGGGAAGAGACCCAGTACTTC. It specifies CASSPTGTGEETQYF.

This chain uses TRBV7-6 with TRBJ1-2; tentative D call: TRBD1 (5 bases). Germline V gene data show CDR1 as SGHVS and CDR2 as FNYEAQ. CDR3 length equals 15 residues. Deletions cut 5 bases from V and 5 bases from J, with 18 bases between. This CDR3 reads CASSPGVGVPYGYTF. DNA for the CDR3: TGTGCCAGCAGCCCCGGCGTGGGGGTCCCATATGGCTACACCTTC.

This clonotype showed up many times. The genes are TRBV7-8 and TRBJ2-3, with 7 bases fitting TRBD2. Germline lookup yields CDR1 SGHVS and CDR2 FQNEAQ. The V segment lost 0 bases and the J segment 4 bases; nucleotides outside the gene matches: 4. This CDR3 has 15 residues. The CDR3 nucleotides read TGTGCCAGCAGCTTAGCCGGGAGGTATCCAGATACGCAGTATTTT. Residues: CASSLAGRYPDTQYF.

This clonotype has just a few counts. CDR3 in amino acids: CATSDLAGGADTQYF. The CDR3 DNA reads TGTGCCACCAGTGATTTAGCGGGAGGGGCAGATACGCAGTATTTT. V and J are TRBV24-1 and TRBJ2-3; TRBD2 matches 10 bases. J was trimmed by 4 bases and V by 1 base; bases with no gene match: 1. This CDR3 region has 15 residues. CDR1 and CDR2 from the germline V gene are KGHDR and SFDVKD.

This clonotype has a handful of counts. The J gene is TRBJ2-3, the V gene TRBV30; D unresolved. V was cut by 0 bases and J by 1 base, with 11 bases left in between. This CDR3 is 15 amino acids long. Per the germline V gene, CDR1 is GTSNPN and CDR2 is SVGIG (reference sequence). CDR3 coding DNA: TGTGCCTGGAGTGTAGGGTCGACGGGCACAGATACGCAGTATTTT. Its protein product is CAWSVGSTGTDTQYF. Complete variable domain (other parts from reference TRBV30 and TRBJ2-3): SQTIHQWPATLVQPVGSPLSLECTVEGTSNPNLYWYRQAAGRGLQLLFYSVGIGQISSEVPQNLSASRPQDRQFILSSKKLLLSDSGFYLCAWSVGSTGTDTQYFGPGTRLTVL.

The chain links TRBV3-1 to TRBJ1-1, with D perhaps TRBD1 (5 bases). The CDR3 extends over 14 amino acids. V lost 1 base and J 1 base, leaving 7 bases between the germline ends. Germline V gene data show CDR1 as LGHDT and CDR2 as YNNKEL (reference sequence). CDR3 loop: CASSQVGGNTEAFF. The CDR3 DNA follows: TGTGCCAGCAGCCAAGTTGGGGGGAACACTGAAGCTTTCTTT. The whole variable domain, remainder taken from reference TRBV3-1 and TRBJ1-1, is DTAVSQTPKYLVTQMGNDKSIKCEQNLGHDTMYWYKQDSKKFLKIMFSYNNKELIINETVPNRFSPKSPDKAHLNLHINSLELGDSAVYFCASSQVGGNTEAFFGQGTRLTVV.

The chain uses TRBV7-8 and TRBJ2-5, with unresolved D. In germline, CDR1 is SGHVS, CDR2 FQNEAQ. The CDR3 loop spans 13 amino acids. V lost 3 bases and J 8 bases, leaving 13 bases between the germline ends. CDR3 in DNA: TGTGCCAGCAGCTTCAGACTCGTCAAAACCCAGTACTTC. As protein: CASSFRLVKTQYF.

This clonotype was recorded a few times. V gene TRBV10-3 combines with J gene TRBJ2-3, with D tentatively TRBD2 (6 bases). Germline V CDR1 and CDR2: ENHRY, SYGVKD. CDR3 size: 19 residues. V was pared by 2 bases and J by 1 base, with 22 bases between. The CDR3, as DNA: TGTGCCATCAGTGAGGCTATAGCGGACCGGAGGTGGGGCACAGATACGCAGTATTTT. Amino acids: CAISEAIADRRWGTDTQYF.

This clonotype has only a few counts. The gene calls are TRBV20-1 and TRBJ2-1; TRBD2 agrees at 13 bases. V lost 4 bases, J lost 12 bases, and 21 bases stayed unmatched. The V gene's germline CDR1 is DFQATT and CDR2 SNEGSKA (reference sequence). The length of the CDR3 is 18 residues. Here the CDR3 DNA reads TGCAGTGCTACTCCTCCTCCTACTAGCGGGAGGGCCTGGGGAAGGCAGTTCTTC. Translated, it gives CSATPPPTSGRAWGRQFF.

This clonotype showed up many times. The chain has TRBV20-1 and TRBJ1-5; D unclear. This CDR3 has 11 amino acids. The V end lost 0 bases, the J end lost 4 bases, and 1 base lay between the germline ends. Looked up from germline, CDR1 is DFQATT and CDR2 is SNEGSKA (reference sequence). CDR3 DNA: TGCAGTGCTAGAGAGAATCAGCCCCAGCATTTT. Protein product: CSARENQPQHF.